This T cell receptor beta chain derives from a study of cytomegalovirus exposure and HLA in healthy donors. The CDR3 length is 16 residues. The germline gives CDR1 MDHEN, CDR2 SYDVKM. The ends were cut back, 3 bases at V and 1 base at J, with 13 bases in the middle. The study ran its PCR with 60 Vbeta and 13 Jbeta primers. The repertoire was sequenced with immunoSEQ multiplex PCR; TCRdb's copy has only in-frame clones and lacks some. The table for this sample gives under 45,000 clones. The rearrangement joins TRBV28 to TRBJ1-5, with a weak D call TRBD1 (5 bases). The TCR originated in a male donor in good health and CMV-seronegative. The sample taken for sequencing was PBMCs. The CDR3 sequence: CASSFRGFRSNQPQHF. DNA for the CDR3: TGTGCCAGCAGTTTTCGGGGGTTTAGGAGCAATCAGCCCCAGCATTTT.